These T cell receptor beta chains were read from a single sample in a study of T cell responses to AZD1222 COVID-19 vaccine. Some clones are missing from TCRdb's copy, which holds only in-frame ones; the method was immunoSEQ multiplex PCR. The sample holds 75,000 to 95,000 clones, 85% to 90% seen once. The material was peripheral blood, obtained on day 0 of MenACWY control vaccination. The receptors originated from an adult in good health. CDR3s include the opening cysteine and the closing phenylalanine or tryptophan. A D gene is named only where the DNA matches it firmly. Clone size appears in some rows only: once, few, many, or a class for an expanded clone.

J | size | D | V | CDR3 | DNA
TRBJ2-5 | NA | NA | TRBV23-1 | CASAIDQTQYF | TGCGCCAGCGCAATCGACCAGACCCAGTACTTC
TRBJ1-5 | NA | TRBD1 | TRBV19 | CASSDGQGGNQPQHF | TGTGCCAGTAGTGACGGACAGGGAGGCAATCAGCCCCAGCATTTT
TRBJ1-2 | NA | TRBD1 | TRBV28 | CASQGAGGYTF | TGTGCCAGCCAGGGGGCAGGAGGCTACACCTTC
TRBJ2-3 | NA | TRBD2 | TRBV4-1 | CASSQVSLAGNTDTQYF | TGCGCCAGCAGCCAAGTTTCACTAGCGGGCAACACAGATACGCAGTATTTT
TRBJ2-2 | NA | TRBD1 | TRBV24-1 | CATSDTSGTGFAGELFF | TGTGCCACCAGTGATACCTCCGGGACAGGGTTCGCCGGGGAGCTGTTTTTT
TRBJ1-1 | NA | NA | TRBV5-1 | CASSASGRNTEAFF | TGCGCCAGCAGTGCGTCAGGCCGGAACACTGAAGCTTTCTTT
TRBJ2-7 | NA | NA | TRBV29-1 | CSVYRDDYEQYF | TGCAGCGTTTATAGGGACGACTACGAGCAGTACTTC
TRBJ1-5 | NA | NA | TRBV4-3 | CASSQDLRFQPQHF | TGCGCCAGCAGCCAAGATCTGAGATTTCAGCCCCAGCATTTT
TRBJ2-3 | NA | NA | TRBV6-4 | CASSVQGGTDTQYF | TGTGCCAGCAGTGTACAGGGAGGCACAGATACGCAGTATTTT
TRBJ1-1 | once | TRBD1 | TRBV28 | CASRGRDRGPWEAFF | TGTGCCAGCAGGGGGAGGGACAGGGGGCCGTGGGAGGCTTTCTTT
TRBJ1-1 | NA | TRBD1 | TRBV19 | CASSIARGQSPEAFF | TGTGCCAGTAGTATCGCGAGGGGGCAGAGCCCTGAAGCTTTCTTT
TRBJ2-3 | NA | TRBD2 | TRBV9 | CASSTDGTSVTDTQYF | TGTGCCAGCAGTACAGATGGGACTAGCGTCACAGATACGCAGTATTTT
TRBJ1-2 | NA | NA | TRBV2 | CASSDDLREGYTF | TGTGCCAGCAGTGACGACCTCAGGGAAGGCTACACCTTC
TRBJ1-2 | NA | NA | TRBV15 | CATSRVSDSYGYTF | TGTGCCACCAGCAGAGTATCGGACAGCTATGGCTACACCTTC
TRBJ2-4 | NA | NA | TRBV24-1 | CATSDPNYWDGDIQYF | TGTGCCACCAGTGACCCAAACTATTGGGACGGGGACATTCAGTACTTC
TRBJ2-5 | NA | NA | TRBV7-2 | CASSLKTSETQYF | TGTGCCAGCAGCTTAAAAACTTCTGAGACCCAGTACTTC
TRBJ2-1 | NA | TRBD2 | TRBV10-3 | CAISEGSGGATKYQNEQFF | TGTGCCATCAGTGAGGGGAGCGGGGGGGCCACCAAATACCAAAATGAGCAGTTCTTC
TRBJ1-2 | NA | NA | TRBV5-3 | CARSSRTVHGYTF | TGTGCCAGAAGCTCCAGGACAGTGCATGGCTACACCTTC
TRBJ1-2 | once | NA | TRBV6-5 | CASSYYPGTGNGYTF | TGTGCCAGCAGTTATTACCCCGGGACGGGAAATGGCTACACCTTC
TRBJ2-1 | NA | NA | TRBV7-2 | CASSPWGVAGAGYNEQFF | TGTGCCAGCAGCCCATGGGGGGTTGCGGGGGCCGGATACAATGAGCAGTTCTTC
TRBJ2-2 | NA | NA | TRBV7-2 | CASTRGPNTGELFF | TGTGCCAGCACCCGGGGCCCGAACACCGGGGAGCTGTTTTTT
TRBJ1-5 | few | NA | TRBV19 | CASSIGTGIRQPQHF | TGTGCCAGTAGTATAGGCACAGGGATTCGACAGCCCCAGCATTTT
TRBJ1-5 | NA | NA | TRBV5-1 | CASSLAEGSQPQHF | TGCGCCAGCAGCTTGGCCGAGGGGAGTCAGCCCCAGCATTTT
TRBJ1-1 | NA | NA | TRBV11-3 | CASSLDPDLNTEAFF | TGTGCCAGCAGCTTGGACCCCGACCTGAACACTGAAGCTTTCTTT
TRBJ2-5 | NA | TRBD2 | TRBV6-5 | CASSWASGEETQYF | TGTGCCAGCAGTTGGGCTAGCGGGGAAGAGACCCAGTACTTC
TRBJ1-4 | NA | NA | TRBV19 | CASSITGSFATNEKLFF | TGTGCCAGTAGTATAACAGGAAGTTTTGCAACTAATGAAAAACTGTTTTTT
TRBJ2-7 | NA | TRBD1 | TRBV9 | CASSVDWDRGGEQYF | TGTGCCAGCAGCGTAGATTGGGACAGGGGGGGCGAGCAGTACTTC
TRBJ2-1 | few | NA | TRBV11-1 | CASSLMSYNEQFF | TGTGCCAGCAGCTTAATGAGCTACAATGAGCAGTTCTTC
TRBJ1-4 | once | TRBD1 | TRBV7-9 | CASSFGGGDEKLFF | TGTGCCAGCAGCTTCGGAGGGGGCGATGAAAAACTGTTTTTT
TRBJ1-1 | NA | NA | TRBV2 | CASIRAPNTEAFF | TGTGCCAGCATCCGGGCCCCCAACACTGAAGCTTTCTTT
TRBJ2-2 | NA | NA | TRBV19 | CASNPEGFRGELFF | TGTGCCAGTAACCCTGAGGGTTTCCGGGGGGAGCTGTTTTTT
TRBJ1-1 | NA | NA | TRBV6-2/TRBV6-3 | CASSYPWGDTEAFF | TGTGCCAGCAGTTATCCCTGGGGGGACACTGAAGCTTTCTTT
TRBJ2-3 | NA | NA | TRBV30 | CARASEGGTDTQYF | TGTGCCCGGGCTAGCGAGGGGGGCACAGATACGCAGTATTTT
TRBJ1-1 | NA | NA | TRBV19 | CASSIGPMNTEAFF | TGTGCCAGTAGTATAGGGCCCATGAACACTGAAGCTTTCTTT
TRBJ2-1 | NA | NA | TRBV6-2/TRBV6-3 | CASSYVYHSSSYNEQFF | TGTGCCAGCAGTTATGTCTACCACTCGAGCTCCTACAATGAGCAGTTCTTC
TRBJ2-5 | once | TRBD2 | TRBV2 | CASSGLAGETQYF | TGTGCCAGCAGTGGACTAGCGGGGGAGACCCAGTACTTC
TRBJ1-1 | NA | NA | TRBV27 | CASSLLSATEAFF | TGTGCCAGCAGTTTATTGTCGGCCACTGAAGCTTTCTTT
TRBJ2-3 | once | TRBD1 | TRBV4-3 | CASSQDRQGVDTQYF | TGCGCCAGCAGCCAAGATAGGCAGGGGGTAGATACGCAGTATTTT
TRBJ2-7 | NA | TRBD1 | TRBV5-1 | CASSLWGQGGSEQYF | TGCGCCAGCAGCTTGTGGGGACAGGGGGGAAGCGAGCAGTACTTC
TRBJ1-5 | NA | NA | TRBV10-3 | CASSEDSSNQPQHF | TGTGCCTCCTCAGAGGACAGTAGCAATCAGCCCCAGCATTTT
TRBJ2-7 | NA | NA | TRBV28 | CASKVMGTYEQYF | TGTGCCAGCAAGGTCATGGGGACCTACGAGCAGTACTTC
TRBJ2-3 | NA | NA | TRBV7-3 | CASSLKWLGTQYF | TGTGCCAGCAGCTTAAAGTGGCTTGGTACGCAGTATTTT
TRBJ1-1 | NA | NA | TRBV5-6 | CASSFGQGELAFF | TGTGCCAGCAGCTTTGGCCAGGGCGAGTTGGCTTTCTTT
TRBJ1-6 | once | TRBD1 | TRBV5-1 | CASADRTDSPLHF | TGCGCCAGCGCGGACAGGACAGATTCACCCCTCCACTTT
TRBJ2-1 | few | TRBD1 | TRBV28 | CASNHAGTGRNEQFF | TGTGCCAGCAACCACGCCGGGACAGGGAGGAATGAGCAGTTCTTC
TRBJ1-2 | NA | TRBD1 | TRBV2 | CASRQGAHNYGYTF | TGTGCCAGCAGACAGGGGGCGCATAACTATGGCTACACCTTC
TRBJ2-1 | NA | TRBD2 | TRBV7-8 | CASSPRVAGGNEQFF | TGTGCCAGCAGCCCCCGAGTAGCGGGGGGCAATGAGCAGTTCTTC
TRBJ2-2 | NA | TRBD2 | TRBV5-1 | CASSLLAGGVTGELFF | TGCGCCAGCAGCCTACTAGCGGGGGGAGTCACCGGGGAGCTGTTTTTT
TRBJ2-3 | NA | NA | TRBV28 | CASSTYTSTDTQYF | TGTGCCAGCAGTACATATACTAGCACAGATACGCAGTATTTT
TRBJ2-5 | NA | TRBD2 | TRBV5-1 | CASSLRTSGGAGETQYF | TGCGCCAGCAGCTTGCGGACTAGCGGGGGGGCCGGAGAGACCCAGTACTTC